The 10 T cell receptor beta chains below were found in one sample sequenced in a study of cytomegalovirus exposure and HLA in healthy donors. PCR employed 60 Vbeta and 13 Jbeta primers. Assay: immunoSEQ multiplex PCR; the TCRdb copy retains only in-frame clones and omits some. The sample lists 150,000 to 200,000 clones; around 84% were seen once. Sequenced: PBMCs. The origin of the receptors is a man between 18 and 29 years old in good health and CMV-seropositive.

The chain joins TRBV27 to TRBJ1-2, with TRBD1 identical over 8 bases. This CDR3 contains 15 residues. The trim removed 3 bases at V and 7 bases at J, leaving 10 bases unmatched. Germline CDR1 is MNHEY and CDR2 is SMNVEV (reference sequence). As DNA, the CDR3 is TGTGCCAGCAGTTTGCTTCCAGGGGGCGCCTCTGGCTACACCTTC. Translation: CASSLLPGGASGYTF.

This clone was seen once. This chain connects TRBV14 to TRBJ2-7, with TRBD2 identical over 7 bases. The CDR3 length is 18 residues. Trimming cost V 2 bases and J 3 bases; bases outside gene matches: 16. Germline CDR1 and CDR2: SGHDN and FVKESK. CDR3 bases: TGTGCCAGCAGCCAAATCATGGTTTCTGCTAGCGGCAGCTACGAGCAGTACTTC. This gives the protein CASSQIMVSASGSYEQYF.

There are a few counts of this clone. The J gene is TRBJ1-6, the V gene TRBV5-1, with D maybe TRBD1 (5 bases). The CDR3 is 15 residues long. Trimming removed 4 bases from V and 9 bases from J, with 17 bases in between. The V gene's germline CDR1 is SGHRS and CDR2 YFSETQ. This CDR3 is CASSPEAAGVSPLHF. CDR3 bases: TGCGCCAGCAGCCCCGAGGCTGCGGGGGTTTCACCCCTCCACTTT.

The chain is built from TRBV2 and TRBJ1-1, with a tentative D call TRBD1 (6 bases). This CDR3 has 12 residues. The germline V gene has CDR1 SNHLY and CDR2 FYNNEI. With 9 bases removed from V and 4 bases from J, the gap between germline ends came to 12 bases. DNA of the CDR3: TGTGCCAGAGGGGGACCGGGCACTGAAGCTTTCTTT. This gives the protein CARGGPGTEAFF.

CDR3 coding DNA: TGTGCCAGCAGCTTATTGACACAGGGAACCAATGAGCAGTTCTTC. The encoded protein is CASSLLTQGTNEQFF. This chain joins TRBV7-2 and TRBJ2-1; D is possibly TRBD1 (6 bases). This CDR3 spans 15 amino acids. Trimming cost V 2 bases and J 6 bases, with 14 bases left between them. Per germline, CDR1 SGHTA and CDR2 FQGNSA. The complete variable domain, with remaining parts taken from reference TRBV7-2 and TRBJ2-1, reads GAGVSQSPSNKVTEKGKDVELRCDPISGHTALYWYRQSLGQGLEFLIYFQGNSAPDKSGLPSDRFSAERTGGSVSTLTIQRTQQEDSAVYLCASSLLTQGTNEQFFGPGTRLTVL.

This sequence joins TRBV11-2 and TRBJ2-6; no reliable D call. Germline V gene sequence: CDR1 SGHAT, CDR2 FQNNGV. V lost 1 base and J 1 base, leaving 2 bases between the germline ends. The CDR3 covers 14 residues. Here the CDR3 DNA reads TGTGCCAGCAGCTTAGCTTCTGGGGCCAACGTCCTGACTTTC. Translating gives CASSLASGANVLTF.

The chain combines TRBV4-3 with TRBJ2-7, with a possible D match to TRBD1 (5 bases). This CDR3 contains 13 residues. V shed 0 bases and J shed 7 bases, with 10 bases lying between them. The germline gives CDR1 LGHNA, CDR2 YSLEER. In DNA, the CDR3 is TGCGCCAGCAGCCAAGATCAAGGGGATGAGCAGTACTTC. Protein product: CASSQDQGDEQYF.

The rearrangement uses TRBV5-1 and TRBJ1-1; tentatively, D is TRBD1 (5 bases). Germline V lookup: CDR1 SGHRS, CDR2 YFSETQ. The CDR3 totals 14 residues. V shed 4 bases and J shed 2 bases, with 12 bases lying between them. DNA for the CDR3: TGCGCCAGCAGCGCTTTTCAGGGAAACACTGAAGCTTTCTTT. Amino acid sequence: CASSAFQGNTEAFF.

This chain uses TRBV7-9 with TRBJ2-5, with 8 bases fitting TRBD2. The CDR3 spans 13 residues. Germline V gene data show CDR1 as SEHNR and CDR2 as FQNEAQ (reference sequence). Trimming cost V 5 bases and J 3 bases; bases outside gene matches: 2. CDR3 residues: CASSPGGEETQYF. In DNA, the CDR3 is TGTGCCAGCAGCCCCGGGGGGGAAGAGACCCAGTACTTC.

V usage is TRBV18 and J usage is TRBJ1-1; D is perhaps TRBD1 (5 bases). Trimming removed 1 base at V and 5 bases at J, with 8 bases between. The CDR3 is 13 residues long. CDR1 is KGHSH, CDR2 LQKENI, per germline. The CDR3 reads CASSPQGQTEAFF. CDR3 sequence (DNA): TGTGCCAGCTCACCACAGGGGCAAACTGAAGCTTTCTTT.